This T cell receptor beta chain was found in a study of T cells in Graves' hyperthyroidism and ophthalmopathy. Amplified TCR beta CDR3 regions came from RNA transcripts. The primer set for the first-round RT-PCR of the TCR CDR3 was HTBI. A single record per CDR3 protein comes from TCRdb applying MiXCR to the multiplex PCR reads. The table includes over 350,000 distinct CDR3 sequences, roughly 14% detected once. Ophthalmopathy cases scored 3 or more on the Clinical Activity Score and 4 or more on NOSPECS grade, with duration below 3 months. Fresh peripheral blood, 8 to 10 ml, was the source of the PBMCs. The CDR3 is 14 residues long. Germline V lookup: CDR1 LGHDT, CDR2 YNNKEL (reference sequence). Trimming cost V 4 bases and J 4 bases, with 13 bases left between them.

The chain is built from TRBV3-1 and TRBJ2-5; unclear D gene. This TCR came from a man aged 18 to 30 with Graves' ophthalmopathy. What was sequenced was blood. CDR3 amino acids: CASSPRPPLETQYF. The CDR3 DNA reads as TGTGCCAGCAGCCCGAGGCCACCTTTAGAGACCCAGTACTTC.